This T cell receptor beta chain stems from a study of CD8+ T cells in alopecia areata. As to treatment: oral pan-JAK inhibitor, 5-10 mg twice daily. The germline V and J ends were trimmed by 5 bases and 8 bases, with 19 bases remaining between them. CDR3 length equals 16 residues. CDR1 is SNHLY, CDR2 FYNNEI, per germline. Following RNA extraction, reverse transcription yielded cDNA that acted as the sequencing template. TCRdb keeps only in-frame clones here, not all; method: immunoSEQ multiplex PCR. The sample contains around 100,000 clones, 65% to 90% of which appear only once. The gene calls are TRBV2 and TRBJ1-6; D call uncertain. Sequencing was performed on CD8+ T cells sorted from blood, taken around week 30, from a patient treated with tofacitinib. This sequence was found in a human donor with alopecia areata. The DNA of the CDR3 is TGTGCCAGCAGTCCAAGGATTTACAGTGGGGATTCACCCCTCCACTTT. Translation: CASSPRIYSGDSPLHF.